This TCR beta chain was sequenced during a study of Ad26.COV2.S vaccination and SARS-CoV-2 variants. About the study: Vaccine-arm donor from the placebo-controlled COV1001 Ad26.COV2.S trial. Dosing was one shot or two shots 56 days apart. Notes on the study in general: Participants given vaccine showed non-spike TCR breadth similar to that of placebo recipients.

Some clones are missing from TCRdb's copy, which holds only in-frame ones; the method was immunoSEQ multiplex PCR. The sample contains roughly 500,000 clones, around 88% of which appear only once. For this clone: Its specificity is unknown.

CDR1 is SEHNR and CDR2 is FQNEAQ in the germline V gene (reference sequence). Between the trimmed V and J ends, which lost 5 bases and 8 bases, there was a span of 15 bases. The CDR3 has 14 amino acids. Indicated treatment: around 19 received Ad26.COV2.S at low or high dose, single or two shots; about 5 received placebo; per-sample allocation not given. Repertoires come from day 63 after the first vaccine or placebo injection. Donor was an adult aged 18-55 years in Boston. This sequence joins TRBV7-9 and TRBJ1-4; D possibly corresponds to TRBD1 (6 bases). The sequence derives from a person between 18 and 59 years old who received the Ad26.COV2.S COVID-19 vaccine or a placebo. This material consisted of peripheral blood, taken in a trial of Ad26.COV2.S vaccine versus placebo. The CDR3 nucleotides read TGTGCCAGCAGCGAGATTGACGGGGGCGAAAAACTGTTTTTT. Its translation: CASSEIDGGEKLFF.